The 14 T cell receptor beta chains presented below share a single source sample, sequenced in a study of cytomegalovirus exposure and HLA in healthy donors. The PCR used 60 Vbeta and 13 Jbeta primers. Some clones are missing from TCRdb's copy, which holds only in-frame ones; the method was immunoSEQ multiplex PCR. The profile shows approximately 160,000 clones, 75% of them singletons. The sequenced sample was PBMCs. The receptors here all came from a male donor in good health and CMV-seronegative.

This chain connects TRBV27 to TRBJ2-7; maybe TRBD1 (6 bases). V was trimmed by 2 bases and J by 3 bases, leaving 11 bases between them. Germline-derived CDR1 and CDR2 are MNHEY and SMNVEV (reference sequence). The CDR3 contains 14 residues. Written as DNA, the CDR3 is TGTGCCAGCAGTTTAAGGGGGAATGTCTACGAGCAGTACTTC. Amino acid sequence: CASSLRGNVYEQYF.

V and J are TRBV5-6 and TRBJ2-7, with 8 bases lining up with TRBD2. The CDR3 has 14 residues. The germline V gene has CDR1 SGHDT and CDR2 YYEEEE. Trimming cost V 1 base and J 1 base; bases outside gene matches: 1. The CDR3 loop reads CASSLPGGSYEQYF. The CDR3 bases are TGTGCCAGCAGCTTGCCGGGGGGGTCCTACGAGCAGTACTTC. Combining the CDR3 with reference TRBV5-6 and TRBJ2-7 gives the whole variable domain DAGVTQSPTHLIKTRGQQVTLRCSPKSGHDTVSWYQQALGQGPQFIFQYYEEEERQRGNFPDRFSGHQFPNYSSELNVNALLLGDSALYLCASSLPGGSYEQYFGPGTRLTVT.

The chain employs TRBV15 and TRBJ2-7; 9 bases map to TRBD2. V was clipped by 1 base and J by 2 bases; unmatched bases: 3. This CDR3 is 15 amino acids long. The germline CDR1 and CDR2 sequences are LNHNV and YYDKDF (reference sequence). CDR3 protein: CATSRVASGTYEQYF. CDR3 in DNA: TGTGCCACCAGCAGAGTCGCTAGCGGGACCTACGAGCAGTACTTC.

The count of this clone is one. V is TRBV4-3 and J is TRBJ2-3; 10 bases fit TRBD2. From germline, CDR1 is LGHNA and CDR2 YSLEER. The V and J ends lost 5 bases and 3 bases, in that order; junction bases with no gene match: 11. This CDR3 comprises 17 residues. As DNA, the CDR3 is TGCGCCAGCAGCACCCGGGCGCCAGCGGGAGGGACAGATACGCAGTATTTT. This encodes CASSTRAPAGGTDTQYF.

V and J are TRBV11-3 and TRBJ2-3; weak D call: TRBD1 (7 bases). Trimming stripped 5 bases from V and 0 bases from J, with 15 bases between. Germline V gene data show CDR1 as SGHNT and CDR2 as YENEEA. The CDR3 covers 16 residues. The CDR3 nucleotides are TGTGCCAGCAGCGAGGGGGCTAGCGCTAGCACAGATACGCAGTATTTT. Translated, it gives CASSEGASASTDTQYF.

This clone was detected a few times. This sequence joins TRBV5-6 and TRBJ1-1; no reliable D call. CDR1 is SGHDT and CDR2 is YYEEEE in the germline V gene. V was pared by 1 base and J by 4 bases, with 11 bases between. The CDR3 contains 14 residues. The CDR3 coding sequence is TGTGCCAGCAGCTTGAGGGTAGCGGGCACTGAAGCTTTCTTT. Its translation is CASSLRVAGTEAFF.

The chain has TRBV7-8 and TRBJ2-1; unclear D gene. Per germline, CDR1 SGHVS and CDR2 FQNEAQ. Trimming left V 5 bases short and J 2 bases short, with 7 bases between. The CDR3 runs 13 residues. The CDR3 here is CASSPSAYNEQFF. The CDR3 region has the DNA TGTGCCAGCAGCCCGTCGGCCTACAATGAGCAGTTCTTC.

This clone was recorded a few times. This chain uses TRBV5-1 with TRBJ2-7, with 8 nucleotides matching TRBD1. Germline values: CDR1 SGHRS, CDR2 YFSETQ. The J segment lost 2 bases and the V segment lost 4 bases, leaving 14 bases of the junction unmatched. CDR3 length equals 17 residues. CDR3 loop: CASSPDLILTGAYEQYF. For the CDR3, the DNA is TGCGCCAGCAGCCCGGACCTCATCCTGACAGGGGCCTACGAGCAGTACTTC.

In DNA form, the CDR3 reads TGTGCCAGCAGCTTACCATGGGGCGCAGACACCGGGGAGCTGTTTTTT. This sequence encodes CASSLPWGADTGELFF. The chain recombines TRBV7-8 with TRBJ2-2; D is possibly TRBD1 (5 bases). This CDR3 spans 16 amino acids. Germline V gene lookup returns CDR1 SGHVS and CDR2 FQNEAQ. The germline V and J ends were trimmed by 2 bases and 3 bases, with 13 bases remaining between them. Together with reference TRBV7-8 and TRBJ2-2, the CDR3 gives the full variable domain: GAGVSQSPRYKVAKRGQDVALRCDPISGHVSLFWYQQALGQGPEFLTYFQNEAQLDKSGLPSDRFFAERPEGSVSTLKIQRTQQEDSAVYLCASSLPWGADTGELFFGEGSRLTVL.

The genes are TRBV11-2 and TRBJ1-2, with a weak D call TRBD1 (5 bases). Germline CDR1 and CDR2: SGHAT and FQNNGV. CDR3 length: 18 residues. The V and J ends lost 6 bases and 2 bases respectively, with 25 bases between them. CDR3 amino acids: CASRSQRTGDVRNYGYTF. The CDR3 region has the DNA TGTGCCAGCAGGTCTCAACGCACGGGGGATGTCAGAAACTATGGCTACACCTTC.

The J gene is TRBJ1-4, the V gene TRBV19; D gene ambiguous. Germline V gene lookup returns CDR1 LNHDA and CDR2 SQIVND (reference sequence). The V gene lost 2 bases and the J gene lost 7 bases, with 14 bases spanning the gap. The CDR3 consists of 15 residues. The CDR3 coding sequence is TGTGCCAGTAGTATAACGACAACTGGGAGTGAAAAACTGTTTTTT. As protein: CASSITTTGSEKLFF.

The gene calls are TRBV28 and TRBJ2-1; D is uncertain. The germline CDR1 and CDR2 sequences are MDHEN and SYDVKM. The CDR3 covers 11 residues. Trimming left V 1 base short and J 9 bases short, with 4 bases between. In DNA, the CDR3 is TGTGCCAGCAGTTTATCCGGTGAGCAGTTCTTC. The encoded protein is CASSLSGEQFF.

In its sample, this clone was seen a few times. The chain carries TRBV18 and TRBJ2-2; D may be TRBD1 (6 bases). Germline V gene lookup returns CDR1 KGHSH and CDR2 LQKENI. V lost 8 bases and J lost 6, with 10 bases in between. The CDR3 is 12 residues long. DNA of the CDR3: TGTGCCAGCCTCGACAGGCCCGGGGAGCTGTTTTTT. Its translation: CASLDRPGELFF. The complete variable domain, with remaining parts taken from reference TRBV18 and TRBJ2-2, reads NAGVMQNPRHLVRRRGQEARLRCSPMKGHSHVYWYRQLPEEGLKFMVYLQKENIIDESGMPKERFSAEFPKEGPSILRIQQVVRGDSAAYFCASLDRPGELFFGEGSRLTVL.

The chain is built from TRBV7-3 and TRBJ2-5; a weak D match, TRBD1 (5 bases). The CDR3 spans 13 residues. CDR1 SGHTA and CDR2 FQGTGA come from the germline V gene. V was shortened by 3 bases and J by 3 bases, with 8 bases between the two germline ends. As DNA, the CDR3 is TGTGCCAGCAGCTTCGGCAGGGAAGAGACCCAGTACTTC. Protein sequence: CASSFGREETQYF.